The clone carrying this TCR beta chain showed up many times. This specimen comes from a study of T-cell reconstitution after alpha-beta-depleted transplantation in children. Molecular barcoding with unique molecular identifiers was used for the TCRbeta library. TCRdb re-called the PCR reads with MiXCR, one entry per CDR3 protein. The table has approximately 88,000 distinct CDR3 sequences, approximately 12% seen once. CDR3 length: 15 amino acids. V gave up 5 bases and J gave up 4 bases; unmatched junction bases: 7. The germline gives CDR1 SEHNR, CDR2 FQNEAQ (reference sequence). The sequencing used PBMCs from the stem cell graft donor, collected from the stem cell graft. The TCR sequence derives from a human donor who donated a stem cell graft to a child with inherited bone marrow failure. J is TRBJ1-2 and V is TRBV7-9; 10 bases map to TRBD1. The CDR3, as DNA: TGTGCCAGCAGCCCAGCGGGACAGGGGCCCTATGGCTACACCTTC. As protein: CASSPAGQGPYGYTF. The whole variable domain, remainder taken from reference TRBV7-9 and TRBJ1-2, is DTGVSQNPRHKITKRGQNVTFRCDPISEHNRLYWYRQTLGQGPEFLTYFQNEAQLEKSRLLSDRFSAERPKGSFSTLEIQRTEQGDSAMYLCASSPAGQGPYGYTFGSGTRLTVV.